This T cell receptor beta chain comes out of a study of cytomegalovirus exposure and HLA in healthy donors. The germline V gene encodes CDR1 SNHLY and CDR2 FYNNEI. CDR3 size: 15 residues. The V end was cut by 1 base, the J end by 1 base, with 8 bases between. Here immunoSEQ multiplex PCR was the method, and the copy in TCRdb shows in-frame clones only, minus some. The sample consists of 240,000 or so clones, about 86% of them appearing once. The sequence came from a woman in her 30s in good health and CMV-seropositive. The rearrangement joins TRBV2 to TRBJ1-3; D unresolved. Sequences were obtained from PBMCs. CDR3 DNA sequence: TGTGCCAGCAGTGAAGGACAAATTTCTGGAAACACCATATATTTT. Its translation: CASSEGQISGNTIYF.